One and the same sample provided the 22 T cell receptor beta chains below, sequenced in a study of T cell responses to AZD1222 COVID-19 vaccine. Repertoires were generated with immunoSEQ multiplex PCR, while TCRdb's copy carries only in-frame clones and drops some. The profile shows over 110,000 clones, 85% to 90% of them singletons. This specimen was peripheral blood, taken on day 0 of AZD1222 vaccination. The origin of the receptors is an adult in good health.

V usage is TRBV7-2 and J usage is TRBJ1-6; unclear D gene. Germline-derived CDR1 and CDR2 are SGHTA and FQGNSA. This CDR3 has 13 residues. With 1 base removed from V and 10 bases from J, the gap between germline ends came to 8 bases. CDR3 nucleotides: TGTGCCAGCAGCTTAGGGGCGGAGTCACCCCTCCACTTT. Its protein product is CASSLGAESPLHF.

The chain uses TRBV3-1 (or the pseudogene TRBV3-2) and TRBJ2-7; TRBD2 is a possible D gene (5 bases). The V end lost 1 base, the J end lost 6 bases, and 13 bases lay between the germline ends. This CDR3 has 14 amino acids. Looked up from germline, CDR1 is LGHDT and CDR2 is YNNKEL (reference sequence). The CDR3 spells CASSQAGLLSEQYF. The CDR3 coding sequence is TGTGCCAGCAGCCAAGCAGGACTCCTATCCGAGCAGTACTTC.

This chain joins TRBV7-9 and TRBJ2-1, with unresolved D. The CDR3 is made up of 16 amino acids. V lost 1 base and J lost 0, with 10 bases in between. CDR1 SEHNR and CDR2 FQNEAQ come from the germline V gene (reference sequence). CDR3 sequence reads: CASSLGLGTSYNEQFF. CDR3 nucleotides: TGTGCCAGCAGCTTAGGGTTAGGTACCTCCTACAATGAGCAGTTCTTC. The full variable domain, in which reference TRBV7-9 and TRBJ2-1 provide the parts outside the CDR3, is DTGVSQNPRHKITKRGQNVTFRCDPISEHNRLYWYRQTLGQGPEFLTYFQNEAQLEKSRLLSDRFSAERPKGSFSTLEIQRTEQGDSAMYLCASSLGLGTSYNEQFFGPGTRLTVL.

This sequence joins TRBV5-6 and TRBJ2-7; D gene unclear. V was shortened by 0 bases and J by 6 bases, with 10 bases between the two germline ends. The CDR3 is made up of 13 amino acids. Germline values: CDR1 SGHDT, CDR2 YYEEEE. The CDR3 coding sequence is TGTGCCAGCAGCTTGGGAAAGGGTGGCGAGCAGTACTTC. It encodes CASSLGKGGEQYF.

The J gene is TRBJ2-7, the V gene TRBV5-1; possible D gene TRBD1, 5 bases. CDR3 length: 11 amino acids. Trimming shortened V by 6 bases and J by 4 bases, and 8 bases separated the two germline ends. Germline loops: CDR1 SGHRS, CDR2 YFSETQ. The CDR3 DNA is TGCGCCAGCACCCAGGGTTACGAGCAGTACTTC. Its translation: CASTQGYEQYF.

This clone was counted once. V is TRBV11-2 and J is TRBJ2-6; 9 bases fit TRBD1. Germline-derived CDR1 and CDR2 are SGHAT and FQNNGV. This CDR3 has 19 residues. V shed 5 bases and J 3 bases; nucleotides not matched to a gene: 14. The CDR3 nucleotides read TGTGCCAGCAGCCGTCGAACAGGGGGCGTGGGTGGTGGGGCCAACGTCCTGACTTTC. This encodes CASSRRTGGVGGGANVLTF.

The chain is built from TRBV7-8 and TRBJ1-6, with 8 bases fitting TRBD1. Germline V gene data show CDR1 as SGHVS and CDR2 as FQNEAQ. The J segment lost 10 bases and the V segment lost 5 bases, leaving 7 bases of the junction unmatched. There are 14 residues in the CDR3. CDR3 sequence: CASSHGQGWSPLHF. The CDR3 DNA sequence: TGTGCCAGCAGCCATGGACAGGGCTGGTCACCCCTCCACTTT.

The chain joins TRBV9 to TRBJ1-2; maybe TRBD1 (6 bases). The V gene lost 0 bases and the J gene lost 4 bases, with 19 bases spanning the gap. CDR1 is SGDLS and CDR2 is YYNGEE in the germline V gene. The CDR3 runs 17 residues. CDR3 protein: CASSVVSTGSQGYGYTF. In DNA form, the CDR3 reads TGTGCCAGCAGCGTAGTTTCCACAGGGTCCCAGGGCTATGGCTACACCTTC.

The rearrangement joins TRBV27 to TRBJ2-7, with D hard to call. V was clipped by 5 bases and J by 3 bases, with 5 bases between them. CDR1 is MNHEY, CDR2 SMNVEV, per germline (reference sequence). The CDR3 is made up of 11 amino acids. The CDR3 loop is CASSNFYEQYF. The CDR3 bases are TGTGCCAGCAGTAACTTCTACGAGCAGTACTTC.

The count of this clone is one. The rearrangement links TRBV19 to TRBJ1-1, with D possibly TRBD1 on 6 matching bases. Germline CDR1 and CDR2: LNHDA and SQIVND (reference sequence). V lost 6 bases, J lost 0 bases, and 20 bases lay in between. The CDR3 is 17 residues long. This chain's CDR3 is CASRKGGRGRMNTEAFF. CDR3 DNA sequence: TGTGCCAGTAGGAAGGGGGGGCGCGGGCGCATGAACACTGAAGCTTTCTTT.

This clone showed up just a few times. The chain links TRBV27 to TRBJ1-1; unclear D gene. This CDR3 spans 15 amino acids. Per germline, CDR1 MNHEY and CDR2 SMNVEV (reference sequence). Trimming removed 2 bases from V and 0 bases from J, with 10 bases in between. The CDR3 is CASSLGPAMNTEAFF. The CDR3 nucleotides are TGTGCCAGCAGTTTAGGTCCAGCTATGAACACTGAAGCTTTCTTT.

The chain combines TRBV11-2 with TRBJ2-3; 7 nucleotides line up with TRBD2. CDR3 length equals 14 residues. The J segment lost 2 bases and the V segment lost 5 bases, leaving 4 bases of the junction unmatched. The germline V gene encodes CDR1 SGHAT and CDR2 FQNNGV. CDR3 DNA sequence: TGTGCCAGCAGCCCTAGCGGCCCCACAGATACGCAGTATTTT. Translating it yields CASSPSGPTDTQYF.

This chain joins TRBV27 and TRBJ1-2; tentative D call: TRBD1 (5 bases). Trimming removed 3 bases at V and 0 bases at J, with 11 bases between. CDR1 is MNHEY and CDR2 is SMNVEV in the germline V gene (reference sequence). The CDR3 has 15 residues. The CDR3 reads CASSLVAGANYGYTF. The CDR3, as DNA: TGTGCCAGCAGTTTGGTGGCGGGGGCTAACTATGGCTACACCTTC.

The chain recombines TRBV6-2 or TRBV6-3 with TRBJ1-1; D is ambiguous. The V gene lost 2 bases and the J gene lost 2 bases, with 9 bases spanning the gap. The CDR3 has 14 residues. Germline lookup yields CDR1 MNHEY and CDR2 SVGEGT. The CDR3 loop is CASSYGLINTEAFF. DNA of the CDR3: TGTGCCAGCAGTTACGGGCTAATAAACACTGAAGCTTTCTTT.

This rearrangement joins TRBV19 to TRBJ2-3, with D possibly being TRBD1 (6 bases). The V end lost 5 bases, the J end lost 2 bases, and 11 bases lay between the germline ends. Looked up from germline, CDR1 is LNHDA and CDR2 is SQIVND (reference sequence). This CDR3 comprises 14 residues. The CDR3 protein is CASSAGTSTDTQYF. The CDR3, as DNA: TGTGCCAGTAGTGCCGGGACATCCACAGATACGCAGTATTTT. Filled out from reference TRBV19 and TRBJ2-3, the complete variable domain reads DGGITQSPKYLFRKEGQNVTLSCEQNLNHDAMYWYRQDPGQGLRLIYYSQIVNDFQKGDIAEGYSVSREKKESFPLTVTSAQKNPTAFYLCASSAGTSTDTQYFGPGTRLTVL.

V and J are TRBV7-3 and TRBJ2-1; 7 bases are shared with TRBD2. There are 13 residues in the CDR3. With V trimmed by 3 bases and J by 8 bases, 4 bases remained unmatched. Germline values: CDR1 SGHTA, CDR2 FQGTGA. The DNA of the CDR3 is TGTGCCAGCAGCTTGGGGAGGGGCGATGAGCAGTTCTTC. Its translation: CASSLGRGDEQFF.

The genes are TRBV30 and TRBJ1-3; D is unresolved. The ends were cut back, 5 bases at V and 11 bases at J, with 13 bases in the middle. The germline V gene has CDR1 GTSNPN and CDR2 SVGIG (reference sequence). This CDR3 spans 11 amino acids. CDR3 region: CAWSDGMPIYF. CDR3 coding DNA: TGTGCCTGGTCGGACGGGATGCCCATATATTTT.

This chain connects TRBV27 to TRBJ1-2; D is unresolved. V lost 2 bases to trimming and J lost 0 bases, with 10 bases between them. Germline values: CDR1 MNHEY, CDR2 SMNVEV (reference sequence). CDR3 size: 15 residues. CDR3 region: CASSLLGTANYGYTF. Written as DNA, the CDR3 is TGTGCCAGCAGTTTACTGGGAACAGCTAACTATGGCTACACCTTC.

This clone was counted a single time. This rearrangement joins TRBV12-3 or TRBV12-4 to TRBJ2-7; D not resolved. The CDR3 is 13 residues long. Trimming shortened V by 3 bases and J by 4 bases, and 10 bases separated the two germline ends. The CDR3 DNA reads TGTGCCAGCAGTTTCAGAGGTGGGTACGAGCAGTACTTC. It specifies CASSFRGGYEQYF.

V gene TRBV11-2 combines with J gene TRBJ1-6, with a weak D call TRBD1 (6 bases). The CDR3 spans 15 residues. Germline lookup yields CDR1 SGHAT and CDR2 FQNNGV. V shed 5 bases and J shed 7 bases, with 15 bases lying between them. The CDR3: CASSHITGKNSPLHF. The CDR3 DNA follows: TGTGCCAGCAGCCACATAACAGGGAAAAATTCACCCCTCCACTTT.

The chain combines TRBV5-1 with TRBJ1-2; the match to TRBD1 covers 9 bases. Per germline, CDR1 SGHRS and CDR2 YFSETQ. The junction had 7 bases not matched to a gene; V was cut back by 4 bases and J by 6 bases. CDR3 length: 14 residues. The CDR3 nucleotides read TGCGCCAGCAGCGTCGACAGGGGGATGGATGGCTACACCTTC. Amino acid sequence: CASSVDRGMDGYTF.

The chain carries TRBV19 and TRBJ1-1, with D unresolved. This CDR3 has 13 residues. Germline CDR1 is LNHDA and CDR2 is SQIVND (reference sequence). Trimming cost V 1 base and J 1 base, with 4 bases left between them. DNA of the CDR3: TGTGCCAGTAGTATAGGTAGGAACACTGAAGCTTTCTTT. Translated: CASSIGRNTEAFF.